The clone carrying this T cell receptor (beta chain) is a singleton in its sample. The antigen is undetermined. The sample comes from a study of T cell repertoires in cytomegalovirus infection. Findings and caveats of the study: What dominated the ex vivo response were HLA-C-restricted CMV-specific TCR beta clonotypes.

V gave up 2 bases and J gave up 5 bases, with 15 bases separating them. The length of the CDR3 is 15 residues. CDR1 is LGHNT, CDR2 FRNRAP, per germline. TCRdb itself ran the reads through MiXCR, one entry per CDR3 protein. The profile shows around 900,000 distinct CDR3 sequences, 31% of them singletons. This specimen consisted of cultured CD8+ T cells from PBMCs, obtained from culture after CMV antigen stimulation. The clonotype was recovered from a human donor in good health (CMV status not recorded). Some clones in this sample may be carry-over from other donors' samples. This chain joins TRBV12-5 and TRBJ1-1; TRBD1 might be the D (5 bases). The CDR3 DNA reads TGTGCTAGTGGTTTGACGACAGAGTTGGAGACTGAAGCTTTCTTT. Translating gives CASGLTTELETEAFF. The variable domain in full, with the rest retrieved from reference TRBV12-5 and TRBJ1-1, is DARVTQTPRHKVTEMGQEVTMRCQPILGHNTVFWYRQTMMQGLELLAYFRNRAPLDDSGMPKDRFSAEMPDATLATLKIQPSEPRDSAVYFCASGLTTELETEAFFGQGTRLTVV.